A single sample gave rise to the 4 T cell receptor beta chains below, sequenced in a study of blood T cell repertoires in COVID-19 (dated by TCRdb to about 2020). Preparation of the library involved the immunoSEQ multiplex PCR assay. Held by TCRdb, this immuneACCESS table contains in-frame sequences only and omits some clones. Under half of the omission traces to an unresolved V gene where checked; the cause of the rest is unknown. The sample data list approximately 11,000 clones, and 80% to 90% of these were observed just once. The ten top clones hold about 4.6% of the sample. The sample comprised peripheral blood. The origin of the receptors is a human donor in a cohort sampled during active COVID-19.

V and J are TRBV4-1 and TRBJ2-1, with 8 bases identical to TRBD1. Germline V gives CDR1 MGHRA, CDR2 YSYEKL. V gave up 2 bases and J gave up 10 bases; unmatched junction bases: 4. The CDR3 sequence is 13 residues long. CDR3 coding DNA: TGCGCCAGCAGCCAAACGACAGGGGACGAGCAGTTCTTC. This sequence encodes CASSQTTGDEQFF.

CDR3 DNA: TGCGCCAGCAGCTTGGTCCTGGGGGAGGTCTACGAGCAGTACTTC. As protein: CASSLVLGEVYEQYF. The chain carries TRBV5-1 and TRBJ2-7, with D maybe TRBD2 (6 bases). Germline V lookup: CDR1 SGHRS, CDR2 YFSETQ. The CDR3 covers 15 residues. Trimming removed 0 bases at V and 3 bases at J, with 13 bases between.

The V gene is TRBV28, the J gene TRBJ2-1; 13 nucleotides align to TRBD2. V shed 4 bases, J shed 7 bases, and the junction held 7 bases outside the gene matches. Germline CDR1 is MDHEN and CDR2 is SYDVKM. This CDR3 comprises 16 residues. The CDR3 protein is CASSSAGLAGVNEQFF. In DNA, the CDR3 is TGTGCCAGCAGTTCCGCCGGACTAGCGGGAGTTAATGAGCAGTTCTTC.

This chain uses TRBV7-3 with TRBJ1-1; D perhaps matches TRBD1 (5 bases). V lost 5 bases, J lost 2 bases, and 9 bases lay in between. Per the germline V gene, CDR1 is SGHTA and CDR2 is FQGTGA. The CDR3 runs 13 residues. CDR3 region: CASSETANTEAFF. As DNA, the CDR3 is TGTGCCAGCAGCGAGACAGCTAACACTGAAGCTTTCTTT.